This passage covers 10 T cell receptor beta chains from one sample sequenced in a study of T cell responses to AZD1222 COVID-19 vaccine. The assay was immunoSEQ multiplex PCR, and TCRdb's table has in-frame clones only and misses some. The top ten hold 2% to 2.5% of the sample, which has some 150,000 clones, approximately 90% seen once. The sequenced sample was peripheral blood, obtained on day 0 of AZD1222 vaccination. The receptors come from an adult in good health.

This chain uses TRBV7-2 with TRBJ2-7, with TRBD1 as a possible D gene (5 bases). Germline V gene lookup returns CDR1 SGHTA and CDR2 FQGNSA. Trimming shortened V by 0 bases and J by 5 bases, and 11 bases separated the two germline ends. This CDR3 spans 14 amino acids. CDR3 nucleotides: TGTGCCAGCAGCTTAGCAGGGGCCCTCGACGAGCAGTACTTC. It yields the protein CASSLAGALDEQYF.

This clone was seen only once. The J gene is TRBJ2-7, the V gene TRBV19, with 7 nucleotides matching TRBD1. This CDR3 spans 15 amino acids. Looked up from germline, CDR1 is LNHDA and CDR2 is SQIVND (reference sequence). The V gene end was trimmed by 3 bases and the J gene end by 0 bases; junction bases not matched to a gene: 5. The CDR3 reads CASSMGQPISYEQYF. The CDR3 bases are TGTGCCAGTAGTATGGGACAGCCGATCTCCTACGAGCAGTACTTC.

This chain links TRBV6-5 with TRBJ1-5; tentatively, D is TRBD1 (6 bases). The CDR3 has 15 amino acids. Trimming took 6 bases from V and 1 from J, leaving 13 bases between them. Germline V CDR1 and CDR2: MNHEY, SVGAGI. The CDR3 nucleotides are TGTGCCAGCAGACCACAGGGTTTAAGCAATCAGCCCCAGCATTTT. Translation: CASRPQGLSNQPQHF.

This chain uses TRBV5-1 with TRBJ1-1; no reliable D call. V lost 0 bases to trimming and J lost 1 base, with 19 bases between them. The CDR3 length is 18 residues. Germline-derived CDR1 and CDR2 are SGHRS and YFSETQ. The CDR3 here is CASSLDIGLNERNTEAFF. DNA for the CDR3: TGCGCCAGCAGCTTGGATATAGGGCTCAATGAAAGGAACACTGAAGCTTTCTTT.

The rearrangement uses TRBV19 and TRBJ1-2, with D hard to call. The length of the CDR3 is 12 residues. V was clipped by 5 bases and J by 7 bases, with 11 bases between them. Germline loops: CDR1 LNHDA, CDR2 SQIVND (reference sequence). Here the CDR3 reads CASSWTSGGYTF. The CDR3 DNA is TGTGCCAGTAGTTGGACGAGCGGTGGCTACACCTTC.

The chain carries TRBV19 and TRBJ1-1, with D tentatively TRBD1 (6 bases). V shed 5 bases and J shed 1 base, with 11 bases lying between them. There are 14 residues in the CDR3. Germline V lookup: CDR1 LNHDA, CDR2 SQIVND (reference sequence). CDR3 nucleotide sequence: TGTGCCAGTAGTCCCAGAGGGGGGAACACTGAAGCTTTCTTT. As protein: CASSPRGGNTEAFF.

This clone was observed a few times. For the CDR3, the DNA is TGTGCCAGAATCATCCACCGGGACTATTCCTACGAGCAGTACTTC. It encodes CARIIHRDYSYEQYF. V gene TRBV5-3 combines with J gene TRBJ2-7, with 7 bases identical to TRBD2. TRBV5-3 is an ORF, and what it does is uncertain. V lost 6 bases and J lost 1; bases outside the gene matches: 10. The CDR3 length is 15 residues.

This clone was recorded a few times. V gene TRBV9 combines with J gene TRBJ2-2; 10 bases are a match to TRBD2. J was trimmed by 6 bases and V by 3 bases; bases with no gene match: 8. Germline V gene sequence: CDR1 SGDLS, CDR2 YYNGEE. The CDR3 extends over 16 amino acids. The CDR3 here is CASSERAGGPAGELFF. The CDR3 DNA sequence: TGTGCCAGCAGCGAAAGAGCGGGAGGGCCTGCCGGGGAGCTGTTTTTT.

The chain recombines TRBV14 with TRBJ2-1, with 15 bases that match TRBD2. J lost 9 bases, V lost 1 base, and 7 bases had no gene match. Looked up from germline, CDR1 is SGHDN and CDR2 is FVKESK. CDR3 length: 17 residues. Here the CDR3 DNA reads TGTGCCAGCAGCCAAGTCATTCGGACTAGCGGGAGGGGTGAGCAGTTCTTC. This sequence encodes CASSQVIRTSGRGEQFF.

In nucleotides, the CDR3 is TGTGCCAGCAGCCGCCCCGGACTGAGCTATGGCTACACCTTC. Translated: CASSRPGLSYGYTF. The gene calls are TRBV4-2 and TRBJ1-2, with unresolved D. Between the trimmed V and J ends, which lost 4 bases and 4 bases, there was a span of 13 bases. Germline loops: CDR1 LGHNA, CDR2 YNFKEQ. The length of the CDR3 is 14 residues.